This entry concerns a single T cell receptor beta chain. Its recognized antigen is unknown. An end of the junction does not agree with germline; a read error may underlie this. Starting from roughly 540 ng total RNA, TCRbeta-specific cDNA was produced by reverse transcription with a constant-region primer and ProtoScript II reverse transcriptase. Three nested multiplex PCR rounds, following a slightly modified ARM-PCR procedure, were used to build the TCRbeta libraries. The first two PCR rounds used multiplex TRBV1-TRBV30 forward primers with a Cbeta reverse primer, each for approximately 11 cycles. A final 25-cycle PCR with Deep VentR polymerase added sample barcodes and Illumina adapters. Before sequencing, amplicons of 200-500 bp were purified from gel using a QIAquick gel extraction kit. The TCRbeta amplicons were sequenced with 250-bp paired-end reads on an Illumina HiSeq 2500. The original pipeline was this. Reads were quality-trimmed with Trimmomatic v0.33, and paired reads were merged with FLASH v1.2.11 to recover full CDR3 sequences. V, D and J germline segments were assigned to the rearranged TCRbeta sequences by MiGEC v1.2.1b. VDJtools v1.0.0 computed clonotype statistics and Shannon-Wiener diversity indices. To cut down on sampling bias, every analysis after diversity analysis relied on just the 250 most abundant clonotypes from each sample. The public sequencing data were trimmed at Q25 with fastp and processed into clonotypes with MiXCR by TCRdb, which kept only in-frame beta chains. Identical CDR3 proteins give one entry, which carries the most common genes and DNA. V and J calls and clone size were set by TCRdb, not the authors. The sample data list roughly 30,000 distinct CDR3 sequences, and around 66% of these were observed just once. The ten largest clones represent under 35% of the sample.

The sample originates from a study of tumor-infiltrating lymphocytes in primary liver carcinoma listed by TCRdb under 2017. About the study as a whole: Of the five patients (three men and two women, aged 30 to 69 years), four had hepatocellular carcinoma and one had combined HCC and intrahepatic cholangiocarcinoma. To link TCRbeta repertoire diversity with the local molecular phenotype, the roughly 25 tumor region samples were profiled using Agilent mRNA microarrays. Across five regions of each liver tumor, along with adjacent normal tissue and blood, the study brought together TCRbeta repertoire sequencing, expression microarrays and whole-exome sequencing. The five patients had tumors staged T1-T3 N0M0, with maximum diameters ranging from roughly 4.2 to 11 cm. High reproducibility was observed for the technical replicate repertoires, with mean shared-clone rates about 0.92 and correlation coefficients above 0.95. TCRbeta repertoire sequencing covered 35 specimens from 5 patients: some 25 tumor regions, 5 adjacent noncancerous liver tissues and 5 peripheral blood samples. Samples yielded roughly 3.5 to 7.13 million productive TCRbeta reads; read depth did not differ significantly between tissue types. Summary of the overall study and its limitations: Only roughly 7.5-25% of top clones appeared in all five regions of a tumor, which suggests that tumor-infiltrating T cells are spatially heterogeneous. Compared with blood, tumors had a significantly larger share of the repertoire taken up by the top 250 clones (p = 0.039). Because sequencing covered only the TCR beta chain and unpaired alpha chains were not captured, true repertoire diversity is likely underestimated. Pairs of tumor regions showed greater repertoire overlap (mean roughly 36%) than tumor-adjacent pairs (roughly 17%) or tumor-blood pairs (approximately 15%), which is consistent with antigen-driven expansion. Comparison of CD4+ and CD8+ T cell repertoires was precluded by the use of bulk unsorted samples. With just four or five patients in the study, the authors point out that the findings should be validated in a larger study.

The CDR3 goes from the cysteine to the phenylalanine over 14 residues. CDR3 DNA only is kept here, 42 bases in frame from base 1. CDR1 and CDR2 are drawn from the germline V gene: SGHAT, FQNNGV. Without any cell sorting, total RNA and DNA were extracted together from roughly 20-30 mg of bulk tissue using the AllPrep DNA/RNA mini kit. Surgical resection was performed in China between late 2015 and 2016 on about 5 patients with histopathologically diagnosed primary liver carcinoma. At the time of sampling, the patients had chronic HBV infection and had not received any treatment. Each tumor was sampled at five spatially separated regions: the superior, inferior, left-lateral and right-lateral poles and the tumor centre. Histological examination found more than 75% viable tumor cells in every tumor sample. Pieces of fresh tumor and adjacent tissue were cut in half, with one half kept in RNAlater at -80 degrees C and the other half sent for histology.

The chain couples TRBV11-2 to TRBJ2-7; 11 of the junction bases match TRBD2. This sequence originates from a woman between 25 and 40 years old with primary liver carcinoma and hepatitis B virus infection. The sample was liver tumor tissue from sampling region 3. According to the study, the label for this sample's cell subset or site signals: tumor region T3, left-lateral pole. The DNA sequence is TGTGCCACCAGCCAGACTAGCGGGATTGGTGAGCAGTACTTC. Its translation reads: CATSQTSGIGEQYF.